Below are 15 T cell receptor beta chains sequenced from a single sample in a study of T cell repertoires in cytomegalovirus infection. TCRdb re-called the reads through MiXCR, storing one row per CDR3 protein. The data hold about 320,000 distinct CDR3 sequences, with 9% to 9.5% observed a single time. Sequenced material: PBMCs. These receptors all come from a human donor in good health (CMV status not recorded). Some clones in this sample may be carry-over from other donors' samples.

This clonotype was recorded only once. V is TRBV6-1 and J is TRBJ2-3; TRBD1 is a possible D gene (5 bases). Germline values: CDR1 MNHNS, CDR2 SASEGT. This CDR3 contains 13 residues. The V end lost 5 bases, the J end lost 0 bases, and 6 bases lay between the germline ends. CDR3 region: CASSYRSTDTQYF. In DNA form, the CDR3 reads TGTGCCAGCAGTTACAGGAGCACAGATACGCAGTATTTT.

The chain uses TRBV7-9 and TRBJ2-3; D call uncertain. The germline V and J ends were trimmed by 1 base and 9 bases, with 5 bases remaining between them. CDR3 length: 11 residues. The germline CDR1 and CDR2 sequences are SEHNR and FQNEAQ (reference sequence). The CDR3 reads CASSLDRTQYF. The CDR3 DNA follows: TGTGCCAGCAGCTTAGATAGGACGCAGTATTTT.

This clonotype was seen a few times. The chain is built from TRBV19 and TRBJ1-2; TRBD1 is a possible D gene (6 bases). The germline gives CDR1 LNHDA, CDR2 SQIVND (reference sequence). The germline V and J ends were trimmed by 6 bases and 6 bases, with 17 bases remaining between them. The CDR3 consists of 14 residues. Here the CDR3 DNA reads TGTGCCAGTAGGACCGACAGGTCTCGCGATGGCTACACCTTC. It is translated as CASRTDRSRDGYTF.

The table lists this clonotype with many counts. The chain carries TRBV7-2 and TRBJ2-3, with a possible D match to TRBD2 (6 bases). The CDR3 sequence is 15 residues long. CDR1 and CDR2 from the germline V gene are SGHTA and FQGNSA. Trimming stripped 5 bases from V and 9 bases from J, with 21 bases between. CDR3 DNA: TGTGCCAGCAGCCCGCACCTTCCTAGCGCCCAGACGCAGTATTTT. Translation gives CASSPHLPSAQTQYF.

This clonotype was seen more than once but under ten times. The J gene is TRBJ2-1, the V gene TRBV27, with 7 bases lining up with TRBD2. The CDR3 has 17 residues. Germline V gene lookup returns CDR1 MNHEY and CDR2 SMNVEV (reference sequence). Losses at the gene ends were 3 bases for V and 9 bases for J; bases not matched to a gene: 17. Here the CDR3 DNA reads TGTGCCAGCAGTTTTCGGACCAAAGGACTAGTTTTTAGTGAGCAGTTCTTC. Translation: CASSFRTKGLVFSEQFF.

This clonotype showed up many times. This sequence joins TRBV7-2 and TRBJ2-7; the match to TRBD1 covers 10 bases. V was pared by 3 bases and J by 3 bases, with 5 bases of the junction left unmatched. Germline loops: CDR1 SGHTA, CDR2 FQGNSA. The CDR3 contains 15 residues. The CDR3 is CASSFQTGGFYEQYF. The CDR3 DNA reads as TGTGCCAGCAGCTTCCAGACAGGGGGCTTCTACGAGCAGTACTTC. The whole variable domain, remainder taken from reference TRBV7-2 and TRBJ2-7, is GAGVSQSPSNKVTEKGKDVELRCDPISGHTALYWYRQSLGQGLEFLIYFQGNSAPDKSGLPSDRFSAERTGGSVSTLTIQRTQQEDSAVYLCASSFQTGGFYEQYFGPGTRLTVT.

This clonotype was counted at least ten times. A junction boundary mismatches the germline segment, possibly from a read error. V gene TRBV7-3 combines with J gene TRBJ2-7; no firm D call. This CDR3 has 13 amino acids. Germline V gene lookup returns CDR1 SGHTA and CDR2 FQGTGA. The CDR3, as DNA: TGTGCCAGCAGCCTAACCCCAATGAACGAGCAGTACTTC. Protein: CASSLTPMNEQYF.

This clonotype showed up just a few times. CDR3 residues: CASSQGRQGYSNQPQHF. The CDR3 coding sequence is TGTGCCAGCAGCCAGGGGAGACAGGGCTATAGCAATCAGCCCCAGCATTTT. The rearrangement links TRBV4-2 to TRBJ1-5, with 7 nucleotides matching TRBD1. Germline V lookup: CDR1 LGHNA, CDR2 YNFKEQ. The CDR3 spans 17 residues. J gave up 0 bases and V 3 bases, and 8 bases lay outside the gene matches.

This rearrangement joins TRBV7-2 to TRBJ2-5, with 10 positions matching TRBD1. V lost 5 bases and J lost 3; bases outside the gene matches: 6. The germline gives CDR1 SGHTA, CDR2 FQGNSA. This CDR3 is built from 15 residues. Written as DNA, the CDR3 is TGTGCCAGCAGCGGGGGACAGGGGAGGAAAGAGACCCAGTACTTC. It yields the protein CASSGGQGRKETQYF.

In its sample, this clonotype was seen a few times. The chain uses TRBV6-6 and TRBJ2-5, with unresolved D. Deletions cut 0 bases from V and 5 bases from J, with 19 bases between. The CDR3 totals 17 residues. Germline V gene lookup returns CDR1 MNHNY and CDR2 SVGAGI (reference sequence). The CDR3 reads CASSYSLRFQKQETQYF. The CDR3 DNA follows: TGTGCCAGCAGTTACTCGCTTCGGTTTCAAAAGCAGGAGACCCAGTACTTC.

The chain combines TRBV10-3 with TRBJ1-5; D perhaps matches TRBD1 (5 bases). The CDR3 is 14 residues long. V lost 4 bases and J 5 bases, leaving 12 bases between the germline ends. CDR1 is ENHRY, CDR2 SYGVKD, per germline. The CDR3 sequence: CAISASRADQPQHF. The CDR3 region has the DNA TGTGCCATCAGTGCGAGCAGGGCCGATCAGCCCCAGCATTTT.

This clonotype was counted many times. The V call is TRBV7-2, the J call TRBJ1-2, with TRBD1 matching over 7 bases. CDR3 length equals 14 residues. Trimming removed 5 bases from V and 2 bases from J; junction bases left unmatched: 5. The germline CDR1 and CDR2 sequences are SGHTA and FQGNSA. The DNA of the CDR3 is TGTGCCAGCAGCCCTGGACAGGCGAACTATGGCTACACCTTC. It specifies CASSPGQANYGYTF.

This clonotype was detected ten times or more. This chain uses TRBV7-2 with TRBJ2-7, with 11 bases fitting TRBD2. The CDR3 is made up of 18 amino acids. V lost 5 bases and J lost 0; bases outside the gene matches: 12. Germline V gene lookup returns CDR1 SGHTA and CDR2 FQGNSA. The CDR3 DNA follows: TGTGCCAGCAGCCACCCCAGACTAGCGGGGAGTAACTCCTACGAGCAGTACTTC. This codes for CASSHPRLAGSNSYEQYF.

This clonotype showed up just a few times. The chain joins TRBV6-2 or TRBV6-3 to TRBJ1-1; TRBD1 aligns across 8 bases. The CDR3 runs to 15 residues. V shed 6 bases, J shed 0 bases, and the junction held 6 bases outside the gene matches. Germline V CDR1 and CDR2: MNHEY, SVGEGT. The CDR3: CASRLRGPMNTEAFF. The CDR3 DNA sequence: TGTGCCAGCAGACTCAGGGGGCCTATGAACACTGAAGCTTTCTTT.

The chain is built from TRBV7-3 and TRBJ2-2; TRBD1 or TRBD2 may be the D gene (6 bases each). There are 15 residues in the CDR3. The V and J ends lost 4 bases and 3 bases respectively, with 12 bases between them. Germline V gives CDR1 SGHTA, CDR2 FQGTGA. The DNA of the CDR3 is TGTGCCAGCAGCTCAACGGGGGCCTACACCGGGGAGCTGTTTTTT. Translating gives CASSSTGAYTGELFF.